This TCR beta chain was documented in a study of blood T cells in healthy people across ages. The authors ran a second PCR of about 6 to 11 cycles using a sample-barcoded 5' primer and a J-beta primer mix. Every cDNA molecule carried a tag from a template-switch adaptor bearing 12 random nucleotides. TCRdb re-called the 5' RACE reads with MiXCR, one entry per CDR3 protein. The table lists about 630,000 distinct CDR3 sequences, approximately 21% of them singletons. Germline V gene data show CDR1 as SGDLS and CDR2 as YYNGEE. The CDR3 length is 14 residues. Unmatched junction bases numbered 5, after V lost 4 bases and J lost 4 bases.

The chain joins TRBV9 to TRBJ2-3, with TRBD2 matching 8 bases. The receptor was derived from a man aged 70-80 years in good health. The sequenced sample consisted of blood. CDR3 sequence: CASSLRTSPDTQYF. The DNA for the CDR3 is TGTGCCAGCAGCCTGAGGACTAGCCCAGATACGCAGTATTTT.